Below are 7 T cell receptor beta chains sequenced from a single sample in a study of T cells in Graves' hyperthyroidism and ophthalmopathy. Amplification of TCR beta CDR3 regions was performed using RNA transcripts as template. The study used the HTBI primer set for a first-round RT-PCR of the TCR CDR3. TCRdb reprocessed the multiplex PCR reads via MiXCR and lists one record per CDR3 protein. Of more than 500,000 distinct CDR3 sequences detected, less than 15% appear once; the ten largest clones hold more than 11%. What was sequenced was blood. The receptors derive from a woman aged 40 to 50 with Graves' hyperthyroidism.

At least ten counts were recorded for this clonotype. The V call is TRBV20-1, the J call TRBJ2-2, with 11 positions matching TRBD1. Germline-derived CDR1 and CDR2 are DFQATT and SNEGSKA (reference sequence). Trimming took 5 bases from V and 7 from J; bases not matched to a gene: 9. This CDR3 has 15 residues. The CDR3 protein is CSARTGTGGIGELFF. Here the CDR3 DNA reads TGCAGTGCTCGAACCGGGACAGGGGGAATCGGGGAGCTGTTTTTT.

In this sample, this clonotype turned up a few times. This chain uses TRBV20-1 with TRBJ2-1, with D unclear. Trimming removed 0 bases at V and 11 bases at J, with 8 bases between. There are 11 residues in the CDR3. Germline assignment: CDR1 DFQATT and CDR2 SNEGSKA (reference sequence). DNA for the CDR3: TGCAGTGCTAGAGAAGTGGTAAAGCAGTTCTTC. Encoded protein: CSAREVVKQFF.

There are many counts of this clonotype. The chain is built from TRBV18 and TRBJ2-5; unclear D gene. The germline CDR1 and CDR2 sequences are KGHSH and LQKENI. This CDR3 has 14 residues. V lost 3 bases to trimming and J lost 2 bases, with 10 bases between them. The CDR3 is CASSPQGIQETQYF. The DNA for the CDR3 is TGTGCCAGCTCACCTCAAGGGATACAAGAGACCCAGTACTTC.

This clonotype was observed many times. The CDR3 protein is CAISGRVNQETQYF. The DNA of the CDR3 is TGTGCCATCAGTGGCCGGGTAAACCAAGAGACCCAGTACTTC. The chain recombines TRBV10-3 with TRBJ2-5; D is ambiguous. In germline, CDR1 is ENHRY, CDR2 SYGVKD. There are 14 residues in the CDR3. The germline V and J ends were trimmed by 4 bases and 0 bases, with 9 bases remaining between them.

This clonotype was detected ten times or more. The genes are TRBV9 and TRBJ2-1; 7 positions match TRBD2. This CDR3 contains 15 residues. V gave up 3 bases and J gave up 6 bases; unmatched junction bases: 9. Germline V gives CDR1 SGDLS, CDR2 YYNGEE. The chain's CDR3 is CASSAGLVMANEQFF. The CDR3 DNA is TGTGCCAGCAGCGCCGGACTAGTGATGGCCAATGAGCAGTTCTTC.

In this sample, this clonotype turned up many times. This sequence joins TRBV18 and TRBJ2-1, with a possible D match to TRBD1 (5 bases). The germline CDR1 and CDR2 sequences are KGHSH and LQKENI. The CDR3 spans 16 residues. V was pared by 2 bases and J by 1 base, with 12 bases between. The CDR3 DNA reads as TGTGCCAGCTCACCAAGCAGGGTGGGGTCCTACAATGAGCAGTTCTTC. It encodes CASSPSRVGSYNEQFF.

This clonotype was found many times. The chain links TRBV28 to TRBJ2-7; tentative D call: TRBD2 (6 bases). Germline CDR1 MDHEN, CDR2 SYDVKM. The germline V and J ends were trimmed by 10 bases and 5 bases, with 12 bases remaining between them. The CDR3 is 11 amino acids. The chain's CDR3 is CATSPGDEQYF. In DNA, the CDR3 is TGTGCCACCTCCCCGGGGGACGAGCAGTACTTC.